This entry lists 14 T cell receptor beta chains sequenced from one sample in a study of T-cell reconstitution after alpha-beta-depleted transplantation in children. It was with unique molecular identifiers that the TCRbeta library was prepared. TCRdb recomputed calls from the PCR reads with MiXCR, one row per CDR3 protein. Of fewer than 400,000 distinct CDR3 sequences in the sample, about a fifth are singletons; the top ten hold over 3.5%. Source: PBMCs from the stem cell graft donor, taken from the stem cell graft. These receptors all stem from a human donor who donated a stem cell graft to a child with acute myeloid leukemia.

The table lists this clonotype with a count of one. The chain uses TRBV7-9 and TRBJ2-5; D is uncertain. The V and J ends lost 2 bases and 5 bases respectively, with 6 bases between them. The CDR3 is made up of 12 amino acids. The germline V gene encodes CDR1 SEHNR and CDR2 FQNEAQ (reference sequence). The CDR3 sequence is CASSLRAETQYF. The CDR3 DNA reads TGTGCCAGCAGCTTACGGGCGGAGACCCAGTACTTC.

In its sample, this clonotype was seen many times. This rearrangement joins TRBV12-3 or TRBV12-4 to TRBJ2-7; TRBD2 aligns across 10 bases. V lost 6 bases, J lost 4 bases, and 3 bases stayed unmatched. The CDR3 spans 13 residues. The CDR3 DNA is TGTGCCAGCAGCCGGACTAGCGGTTACGAGCAGTACTTC. Protein: CASSRTSGYEQYF.

CDR3 in DNA: TGTGCCATCAGTGAGCACAGGGGCGCGGACACCATATATTTT. Translating it yields CAISEHRGADTIYF. The gene calls are TRBV10-3 and TRBJ1-3, with 7 nucleotides matching TRBD1. The CDR3 length is 14 residues. Germline V gives CDR1 ENHRY, CDR2 SYGVKD. J was trimmed by 8 bases and V by 2 bases; bases with no gene match: 6.

This chain connects TRBV29-1 to TRBJ2-3; D is possibly TRBD2 (5 bases). CDR1 is SQVTM and CDR2 is ANQGSEA in the germline V gene. Between the trimmed V and J ends, which lost 4 bases and 3 bases, there was a span of 8 bases. This CDR3 spans 12 amino acids. CDR3 residues: CSVAAETDTQYF. The CDR3 DNA reads TGCAGCGTTGCAGCGGAAACAGATACGCAGTATTTT.

This chain uses TRBV20-1 with TRBJ2-7; 10 nucleotides align to TRBD2. The CDR3 is 16 residues long. V dropped 3 bases and J dropped 4; count of bases not matched to a gene: 12. Germline CDR1 and CDR2: DFQATT and SNEGSKA (reference sequence). The CDR3 nucleotides are TGCAGTGCTAGTGGCCAAAGCGGGAGGGCCATATACGAGCAGTACTTC. Translating gives CSASGQSGRAIYEQYF.

This clonotype was counted at least ten times. The chain couples TRBV20-1 to TRBJ1-1; D unresolved. Germline CDR1 and CDR2: DFQATT and SNEGSKA (reference sequence). V was pared by 3 bases and J by 1 base, with 9 bases between. The CDR3 has 13 residues. The CDR3 DNA sequence: TGCAGTGCTAGTTTCAGGCGGAACACTGAAGCTTTCTTT. Translation gives CSASFRRNTEAFF.

The table lists this clonotype with many counts. J is TRBJ2-6 and V is TRBV4-3; the match to TRBD1 covers 8 bases. The junction had 6 bases not matched to a gene; V was cut back by 8 bases and J by 0 bases. This CDR3 has 16 residues. Germline CDR1 is LGHNA and CDR2 is YSLEER. The CDR3 DNA reads as TGCGCCAGCGGACAGGGATCTAGCTCTGGGGCCAACGTCCTGACTTTC. The encoded protein is CASGQGSSSGANVLTF.

V usage is TRBV2 and J usage is TRBJ2-7; D is undetermined. V lost 2 bases and J lost 2, with 10 bases in between. Germline lookup yields CDR1 SNHLY and CDR2 FYNNEI. The CDR3 is made up of 14 amino acids. This CDR3 is CASSENLPPYEQYF. DNA of the CDR3: TGTGCCAGCAGTGAAAACCTGCCCCCCTACGAGCAGTACTTC.

The chain carries TRBV12-3 or TRBV12-4 and TRBJ2-7; 11 bases agree with TRBD2. The CDR3 extends over 15 amino acids. V was clipped by 1 base and J by 3 bases; unmatched bases: 2. The DNA of the CDR3 is TGTGCCAGCAGTTTAGGGGGGACTAGCGGCTACGAGCAGTACTTC. This gives the protein CASSLGGTSGYEQYF.

This clonotype was detected only a few times. The J gene is TRBJ1-2, the V gene TRBV20-1; D gene uncertain. Per germline, CDR1 DFQATT and CDR2 SNEGSKA (reference sequence). Trimming left V 7 bases short and J 5 bases short, with 11 bases between. This CDR3 has 11 residues. The CDR3 sequence is CSVLVQYGYTF. In DNA, the CDR3 is TGCAGTGTTTTGGTACAGTATGGCTACACCTTC.

This clonotype was seen only a few times. The chain recombines TRBV7-6 with TRBJ2-3; 12 bases agree with TRBD2. Per the germline V gene, CDR1 is SGHVS and CDR2 is FNYEAQ. The CDR3 consists of 18 residues. V dropped 8 bases and J dropped 6; count of bases not matched to a gene: 18. The CDR3 DNA reads TGTGCCAGCGGACGAGGACCCAGGCTAGCGGGAGGGGTGGATACGCAGTATTTT. It is translated as CASGRGPRLAGGVDTQYF.

This clonotype showed up many times. The gene calls are TRBV10-3 and TRBJ2-1; tentative D call: TRBD2 (6 bases). Trimming took off 6 bases at V and 5 bases at J, with 26 bases between the two ends. The germline V gene has CDR1 ENHRY and CDR2 SYGVKD. This CDR3 spans 18 amino acids. The CDR3, as DNA: TGTGCCATCAGAGGGGCTAGCGTCACGACCCGAAGAAACAATGAGCAGTTCTTC. Translation: CAIRGASVTTRRNNEQFF.

This clonotype was detected only a few times. The rearrangement uses TRBV13 and TRBJ2-1; 14 bases align to TRBD2. With V trimmed by 1 base and J by 9 bases, 8 bases remained unmatched. Germline lookup yields CDR1 PRHDT and CDR2 FYEKMQ (reference sequence). The CDR3 is 17 residues long. The CDR3 here is CASSLELGTSGRGEQFF. The CDR3 DNA follows: TGTGCCAGCAGCTTAGAGTTGGGGACTAGCGGGAGAGGTGAGCAGTTCTTC.

The table lists this clonotype with a few counts. J is TRBJ2-3 and V is TRBV7-2; TRBD2 agrees at 7 bases. This CDR3 is built from 16 residues. Per germline, CDR1 SGHTA and CDR2 FQGNSA. V lost 2 bases and J lost 0; bases outside the gene matches: 5. As DNA, the CDR3 is TGTGCCAGCAGCTTAATGAGTAGCGGGAGCACAGATACGCAGTATTTT. Translation: CASSLMSSGSTDTQYF.